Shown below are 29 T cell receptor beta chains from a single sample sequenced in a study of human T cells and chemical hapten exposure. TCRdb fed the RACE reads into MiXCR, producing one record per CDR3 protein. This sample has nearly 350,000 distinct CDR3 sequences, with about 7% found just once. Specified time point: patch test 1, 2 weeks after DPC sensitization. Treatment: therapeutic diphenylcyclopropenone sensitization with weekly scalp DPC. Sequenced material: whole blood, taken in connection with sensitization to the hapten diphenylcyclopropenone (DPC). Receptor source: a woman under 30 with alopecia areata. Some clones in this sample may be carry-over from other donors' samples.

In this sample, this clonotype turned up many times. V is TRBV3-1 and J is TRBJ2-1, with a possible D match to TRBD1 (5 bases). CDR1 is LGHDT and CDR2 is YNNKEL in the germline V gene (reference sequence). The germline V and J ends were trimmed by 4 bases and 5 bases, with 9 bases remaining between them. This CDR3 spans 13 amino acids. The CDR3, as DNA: TGTGCCAGCAGCCTCGACAGAGACAATGAGCAGTTCTTC. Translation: CASSLDRDNEQFF.

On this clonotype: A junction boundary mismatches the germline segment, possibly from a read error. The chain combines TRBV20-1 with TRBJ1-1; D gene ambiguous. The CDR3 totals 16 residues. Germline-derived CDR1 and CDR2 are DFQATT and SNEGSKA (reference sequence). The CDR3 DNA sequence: TGCAATGCTAGAGATTTCTCGCGGGGAGGCGACACTGAAGCTTTCTTT. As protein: CNARDFSRGGDTEAFF.

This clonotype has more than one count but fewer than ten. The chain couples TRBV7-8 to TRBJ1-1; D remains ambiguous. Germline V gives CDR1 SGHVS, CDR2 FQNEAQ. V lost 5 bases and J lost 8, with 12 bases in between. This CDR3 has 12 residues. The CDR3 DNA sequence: TGTGCCAGCAGCCGTTGGGCCAACGAAGCTTTCTTT. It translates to CASSRWANEAFF.

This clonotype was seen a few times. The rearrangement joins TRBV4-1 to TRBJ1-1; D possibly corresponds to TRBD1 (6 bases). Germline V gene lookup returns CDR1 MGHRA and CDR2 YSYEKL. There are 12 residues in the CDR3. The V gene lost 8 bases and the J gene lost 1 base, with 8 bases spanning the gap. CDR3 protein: CASSDRNTEAFF. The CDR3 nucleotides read TGCGCCAGCTCGGACAGGAACACTGAAGCTTTCTTT.

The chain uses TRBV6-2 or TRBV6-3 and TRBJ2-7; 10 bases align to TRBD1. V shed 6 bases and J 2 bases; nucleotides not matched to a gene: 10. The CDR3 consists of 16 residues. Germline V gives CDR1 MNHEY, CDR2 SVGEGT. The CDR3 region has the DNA TGTGCCAGCAGACGAACTCCCGGGACAGGGGCCTACGAGCAGTACTTC. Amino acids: CASRRTPGTGAYEQYF.

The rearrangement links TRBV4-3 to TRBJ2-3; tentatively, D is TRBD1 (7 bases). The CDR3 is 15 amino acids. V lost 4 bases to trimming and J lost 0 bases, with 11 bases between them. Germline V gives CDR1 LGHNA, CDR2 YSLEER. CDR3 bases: TGCGCCAGCAGCCCAGGGGGGACTAGCACAGATACGCAGTATTTT. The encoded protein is CASSPGGTSTDTQYF.

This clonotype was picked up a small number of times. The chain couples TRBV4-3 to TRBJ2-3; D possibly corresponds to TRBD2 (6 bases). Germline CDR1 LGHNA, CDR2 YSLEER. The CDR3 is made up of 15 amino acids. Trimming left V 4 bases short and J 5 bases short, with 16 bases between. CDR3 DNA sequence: TGCGCCAGCAGCCTCAAAGTCCGCGGGGTAGATACGCAGTATTTT. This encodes CASSLKVRGVDTQYF.

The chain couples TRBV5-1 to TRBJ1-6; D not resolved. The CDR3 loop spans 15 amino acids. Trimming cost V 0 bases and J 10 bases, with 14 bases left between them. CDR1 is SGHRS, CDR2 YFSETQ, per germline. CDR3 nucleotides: TGCGCCAGCAGCTTGGGCCGGGTAACAGAATCACCCCTCCACTTT. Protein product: CASSLGRVTESPLHF.

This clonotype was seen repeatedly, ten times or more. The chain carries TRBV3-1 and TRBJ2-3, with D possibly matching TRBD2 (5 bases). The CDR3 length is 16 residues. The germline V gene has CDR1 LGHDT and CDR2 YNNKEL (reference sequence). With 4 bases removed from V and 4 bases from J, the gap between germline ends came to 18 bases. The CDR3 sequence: CASSPTIPGESDTQYF. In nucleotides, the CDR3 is TGTGCCAGCAGCCCAACCATTCCCGGGGAATCAGATACGCAGTATTTT.

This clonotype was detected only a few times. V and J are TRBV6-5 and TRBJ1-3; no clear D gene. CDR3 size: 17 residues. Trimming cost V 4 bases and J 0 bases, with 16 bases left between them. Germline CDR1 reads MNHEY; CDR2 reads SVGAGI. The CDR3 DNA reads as TGTGCCAGCAGTTCCCATTTGGGAGGGCCCTCTGGAAACACCATATATTTT. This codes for CASSSHLGGPSGNTIYF.

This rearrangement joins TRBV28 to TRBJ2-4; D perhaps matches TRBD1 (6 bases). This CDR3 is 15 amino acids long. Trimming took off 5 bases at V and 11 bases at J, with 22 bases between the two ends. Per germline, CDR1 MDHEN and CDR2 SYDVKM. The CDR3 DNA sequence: TGTGCCAGCAGTGGAGGTTTTTCAGGGGTCAACGTTCAGTACTTC. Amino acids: CASSGGFSGVNVQYF.

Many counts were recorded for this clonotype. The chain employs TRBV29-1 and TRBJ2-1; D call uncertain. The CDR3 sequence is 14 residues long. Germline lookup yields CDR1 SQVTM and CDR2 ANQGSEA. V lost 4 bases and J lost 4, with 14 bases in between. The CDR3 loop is CSVGGTDLYNEQFF. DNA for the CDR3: TGCAGCGTTGGAGGTACGGACCTTTACAATGAGCAGTTCTTC.

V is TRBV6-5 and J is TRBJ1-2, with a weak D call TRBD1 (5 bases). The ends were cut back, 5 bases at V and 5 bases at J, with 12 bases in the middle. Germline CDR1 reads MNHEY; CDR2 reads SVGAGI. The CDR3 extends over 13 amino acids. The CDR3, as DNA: TGTGCCAGCAGTCGCTTTGGACAATATGGCTACACCTTC. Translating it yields CASSRFGQYGYTF.

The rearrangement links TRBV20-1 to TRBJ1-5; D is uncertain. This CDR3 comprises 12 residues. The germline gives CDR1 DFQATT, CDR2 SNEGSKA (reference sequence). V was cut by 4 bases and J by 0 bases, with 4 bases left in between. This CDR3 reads CSAIVSNQPQHF. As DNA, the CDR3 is TGCAGTGCTATCGTTAGCAATCAGCCCCAGCATTTT.

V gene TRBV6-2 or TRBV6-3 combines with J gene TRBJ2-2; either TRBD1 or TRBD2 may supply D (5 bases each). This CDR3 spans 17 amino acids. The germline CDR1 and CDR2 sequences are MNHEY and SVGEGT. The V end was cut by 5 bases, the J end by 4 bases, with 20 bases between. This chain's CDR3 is CASSNPGQTEGTGELFF. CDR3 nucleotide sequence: TGTGCCAGCAGTAACCCCGGTCAGACAGAGGGCACCGGGGAGCTGTTTTTT.

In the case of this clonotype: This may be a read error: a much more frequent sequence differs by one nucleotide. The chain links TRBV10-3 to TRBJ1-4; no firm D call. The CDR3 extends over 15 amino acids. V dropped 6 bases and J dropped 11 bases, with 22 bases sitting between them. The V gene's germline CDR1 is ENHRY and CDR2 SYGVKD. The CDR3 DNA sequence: TGTGCCATCAGGGAAGGCGGTAGGGCTGGCGATAAACTGTTTTTT. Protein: CAIREGGRAGDKLFF.

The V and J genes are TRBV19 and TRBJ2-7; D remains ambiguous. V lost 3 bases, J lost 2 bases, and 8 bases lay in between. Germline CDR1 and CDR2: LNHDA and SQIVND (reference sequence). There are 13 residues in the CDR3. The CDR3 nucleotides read TGTGCCAGTAGTATGGCTGCTGCCTACGAGCAGTACTTC. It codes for CASSMAAAYEQYF.

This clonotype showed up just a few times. This chain's CDR3 is CASSQGRGTTDTQYF. CDR3 sequence (DNA): TGCGCCAGCAGCCAAGGCCGCGGCACCACAGATACGCAGTATTTT. J is TRBJ2-3 and V is TRBV4-3; D is ambiguous. CDR3 length equals 15 residues. Germline assignment: CDR1 LGHNA and CDR2 YSLEER. The germline V and J ends were trimmed by 1 base and 2 bases, with 10 bases remaining between them.

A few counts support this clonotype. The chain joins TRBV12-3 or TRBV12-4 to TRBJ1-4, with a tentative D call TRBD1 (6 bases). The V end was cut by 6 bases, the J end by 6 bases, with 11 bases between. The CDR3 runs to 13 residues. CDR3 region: CASSVRGDEKLFF. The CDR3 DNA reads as TGTGCCAGCAGCGTCAGGGGAGATGAAAAACTGTTTTTT.

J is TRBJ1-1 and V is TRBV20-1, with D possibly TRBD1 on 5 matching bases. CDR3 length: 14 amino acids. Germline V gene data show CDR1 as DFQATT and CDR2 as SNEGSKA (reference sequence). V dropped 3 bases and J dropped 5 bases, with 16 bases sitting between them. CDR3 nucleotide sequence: TGCAGTGCTAGTAAGGGGACGGTGGGGACTGAAGCTTTCTTT. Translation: CSASKGTVGTEAFF.

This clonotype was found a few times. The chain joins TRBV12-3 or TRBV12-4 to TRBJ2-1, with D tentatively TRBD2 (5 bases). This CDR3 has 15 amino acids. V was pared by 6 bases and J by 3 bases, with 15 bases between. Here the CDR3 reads CASSLAGGVYNEQFF. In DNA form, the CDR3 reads TGTGCCAGCAGCCTCGCGGGCGGCGTCTACAATGAGCAGTTCTTC.

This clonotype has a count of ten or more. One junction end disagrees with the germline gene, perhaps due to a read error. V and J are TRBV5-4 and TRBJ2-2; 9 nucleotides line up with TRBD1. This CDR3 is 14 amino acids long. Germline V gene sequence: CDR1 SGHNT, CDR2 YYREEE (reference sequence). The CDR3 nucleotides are TGTGCCAGCGGCTTAGGACAGGGGTCCGGGGAGCTGTTTTTT. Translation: CASGLGQGSGELFF.

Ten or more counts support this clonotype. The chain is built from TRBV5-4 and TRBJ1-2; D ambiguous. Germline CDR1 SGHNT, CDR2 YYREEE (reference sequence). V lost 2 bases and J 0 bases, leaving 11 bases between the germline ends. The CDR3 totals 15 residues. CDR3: CASSFWNGPNYGYTF. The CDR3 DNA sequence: TGTGCCAGCAGCTTTTGGAACGGACCTAACTATGGCTACACCTTC.

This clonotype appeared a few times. The CDR3 bases are TGTGCCAGCAGCGGTAATAGCAATCAGCCCCAGCATTTT. Translating gives CASSGNSNQPQHF. The chain is built from TRBV11-2 and TRBJ1-5, with no clear D. Trimming cost V 5 bases and J 0 bases, with 5 bases left between them. Germline CDR1 is SGHAT and CDR2 is FQNNGV. The CDR3 has 13 amino acids.

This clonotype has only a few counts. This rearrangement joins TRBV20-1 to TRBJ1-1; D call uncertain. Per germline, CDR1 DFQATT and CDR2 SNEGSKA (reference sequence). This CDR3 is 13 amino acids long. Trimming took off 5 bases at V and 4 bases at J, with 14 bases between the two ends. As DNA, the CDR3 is TGCAGTGCTCCAGCTTTAATTTCCACTGAAGCTTTCTTT. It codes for CSAPALISTEAFF.

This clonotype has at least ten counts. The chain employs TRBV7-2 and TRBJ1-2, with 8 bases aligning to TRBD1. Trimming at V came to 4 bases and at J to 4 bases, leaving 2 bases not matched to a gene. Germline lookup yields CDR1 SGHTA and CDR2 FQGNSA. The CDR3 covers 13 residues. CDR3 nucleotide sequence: TGTGCCAGCAGCTCAGGACAGGGCTATGGCTACACCTTC. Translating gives CASSSGQGYGYTF.

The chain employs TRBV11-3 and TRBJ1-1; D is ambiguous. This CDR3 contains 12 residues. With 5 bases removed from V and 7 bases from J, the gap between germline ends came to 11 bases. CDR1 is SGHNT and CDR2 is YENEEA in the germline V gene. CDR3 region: CASSKGVGEAFF. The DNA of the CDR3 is TGTGCCAGCAGCAAAGGAGTTGGTGAAGCTTTCTTT.

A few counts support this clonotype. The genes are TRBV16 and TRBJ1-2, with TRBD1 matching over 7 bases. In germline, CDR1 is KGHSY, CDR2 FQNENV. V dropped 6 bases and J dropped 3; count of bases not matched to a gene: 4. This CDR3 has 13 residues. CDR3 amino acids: CASRPDRDYGYTF. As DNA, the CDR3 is TGTGCCAGCAGACCAGACAGGGACTATGGCTACACCTTC.

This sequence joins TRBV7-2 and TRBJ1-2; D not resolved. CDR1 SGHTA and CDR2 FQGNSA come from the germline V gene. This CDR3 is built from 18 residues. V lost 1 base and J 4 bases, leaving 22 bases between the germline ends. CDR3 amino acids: CASSLEISLAWQTYGYTF. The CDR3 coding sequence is TGTGCCAGCAGCTTAGAAATTTCCTTAGCATGGCAGACCTATGGCTACACCTTC.